The text below deals with one T cell receptor beta chain. The CDR3 contains 14 residues. The ends lost 4 bases at V and 5 bases at J; junction bases unmatched: 5. Germline CDR1 and CDR2: WSHSY and SAAADI. The data belong to a study of blood T cell repertoires in COVID-19. In the authors' methods: From reference gene primer amplification, estimates of nucleated cell counts were derived. Produced via immunoSEQ multiplex PCR; TCRdb's table is partial and in-frame only. The DNA was the basis for D and trimming; V, J and clone size are from that table. Among tens of thousands of clones, roughly four fifths were seen once, and the ten largest hold about an eighth.

The sample was peripheral blood. The J gene is TRBJ2-7, the V gene TRBV10-2; 10 positions agree with TRBD1. This receptor was identified in a human donor in a cohort sampled during active COVID-19. The CDR3: CASSGDRGFDEQYF. The CDR3 DNA reads as TGCGCCAGCAGTGGGGACAGGGGCTTTGACGAGCAGTACTTC.